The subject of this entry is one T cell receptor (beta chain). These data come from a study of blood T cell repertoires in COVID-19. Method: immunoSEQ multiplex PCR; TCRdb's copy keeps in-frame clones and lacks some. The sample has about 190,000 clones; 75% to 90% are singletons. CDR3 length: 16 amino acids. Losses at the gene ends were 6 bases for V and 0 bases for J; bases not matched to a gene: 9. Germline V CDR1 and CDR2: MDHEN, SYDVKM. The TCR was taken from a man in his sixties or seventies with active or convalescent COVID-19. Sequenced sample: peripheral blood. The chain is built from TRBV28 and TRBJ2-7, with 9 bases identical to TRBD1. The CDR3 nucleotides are TGTGCCAGCAGCCCCTTTTGGGGACAGGGCTCCTACGAGCAGTACTTC. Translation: CASSPFWGQGSYEQYF. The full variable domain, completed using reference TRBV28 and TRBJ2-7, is DVKVTQSSRYLVKRTGEKVFLECVQDMDHENMFWYRQDPGLGLRLIYFSYDVKMKEKGDIPEGYSVSREKKERFSLILESASTNQTSMYLCASSPFWGQGSYEQYFGPGTRLTVT.